The 17 T cell receptor beta chains presented below share a single source sample, sequenced in a study of CD8 T cells in ankylosing spondylitis. The study's findings and limits: Apparently characteristic of ankylosing spondylitis blood was a TCR beta motif (about 8 highly homologous variants).

Antigens of these TCRs are unknown. Using its own MiXCR run on the 5' RACE reads, TCRdb lists one record per CDR3 protein. The repertoire consists of roughly 670,000 distinct CDR3 sequences, with 15% to 20% occurring once and the leading ten covering about a fifth. The material sequenced was blood, either unsorted or a sorted T cell fraction (not recorded which). The receptors come from a male donor with ankylosing spondylitis.

The chain couples TRBV12-3 or TRBV12-4 to TRBJ2-3; tentatively, D is TRBD2 (5 bases). V lost 2 bases and J 4 bases, leaving 16 bases between the germline ends. The CDR3 totals 16 residues. In nucleotides, the CDR3 is TGTGCCAGCAGTTTAAAAATACTAGAGGTAGCAGATACGCAGTATTTT. Its protein is CASSLKILEVADTQYF.

The chain couples TRBV14 to TRBJ1-1, with D possibly matching TRBD1 (5 bases). The germline gives CDR1 SGHDN, CDR2 FVKESK. CDR3 length equals 15 residues. V lost 4 bases, J lost 5 bases, and 17 bases lay in between. CDR3 sequence reads: CASSLRRGYITEAFF. DNA of the CDR3: TGTGCCAGCAGCCTACGGAGGGGTTATATAACTGAAGCTTTCTTT.

The table lists this clonotype with many counts. This chain connects TRBV12-3 or TRBV12-4 to TRBJ2-5; 13 positions match TRBD2. The V segment lost 5 bases and the J segment 7 bases; nucleotides outside the gene matches: 4. This CDR3 contains 14 residues. The CDR3 loop is CASSPGLAGATQYF. The CDR3 DNA sequence: TGTGCCAGCAGTCCTGGACTAGCGGGAGCGACCCAGTACTTC.

A few counts support this clonotype. The rearrangement joins TRBV20-1 to TRBJ2-2, with TRBD2 matching 7 bases. V lost 1 base, J lost 1 base, and 9 bases stayed unmatched. This CDR3 has 17 residues. Germline V lookup: CDR1 DFQATT, CDR2 SNEGSKA (reference sequence). CDR3 protein: CSARALSGALNTGELFF. In nucleotides, the CDR3 is TGCAGTGCTAGAGCACTAAGCGGGGCTCTGAACACCGGGGAGCTGTTTTTT.

This clonotype was counted between two and nine times. The V call is TRBV5-6, the J call TRBJ1-1; 8 nucleotides align to TRBD1. The CDR3 runs to 16 residues. Germline V CDR1 and CDR2: SGHDT, YYEEEE. V lost 4 bases to trimming and J lost 1 base; unmatched junction nucleotides: 9. This CDR3 reads CASSRDSRGRNTEAFF. The CDR3 DNA follows: TGTGCCAGCAGCCGGGACTCCAGGGGGCGGAACACTGAAGCTTTCTTT.

The rearrangement links TRBV25-1 to TRBJ1-2; weak D call: TRBD1 (6 bases). Trimming stripped 3 bases from V and 3 bases from J, with 14 bases between. Germline assignment: CDR1 MGHDK and CDR2 SYGVNS. The CDR3 runs to 15 residues. CDR3 residues: CASSDLTDSYYGYTF. CDR3 bases: TGTGCCAGCAGTGACCTTACGGACAGCTACTATGGCTACACCTTC.

This chain joins TRBV20-1 and TRBJ1-5, with D uncertain. The CDR3 extends over 13 amino acids. Germline lookup yields CDR1 DFQATT and CDR2 SNEGSKA (reference sequence). With 7 bases removed from V and 4 bases from J, the gap between germline ends came to 14 bases. The DNA for the CDR3 is TGCAGTGTAACCGATGTGGTTAATCAGCCCCAGCATTTT. The encoded protein is CSVTDVVNQPQHF.

The chain combines TRBV4-2 with TRBJ1-4; D perhaps matches TRBD1 (6 bases). The length of the CDR3 is 16 residues. Germline V CDR1 and CDR2: LGHNA, YNFKEQ. V was trimmed by 0 bases and J by 0 bases, leaving 8 bases between them. CDR3 residues: CASSQERGATNEKLFF. The CDR3 DNA sequence: TGTGCCAGCAGCCAAGAGAGGGGGGCAACTAATGAAAAACTGTTTTTT.

Only a few counts were recorded for this clonotype. The chain carries TRBV19 and TRBJ1-1; a weak D match, TRBD1 (5 bases). The germline CDR1 and CDR2 sequences are LNHDA and SQIVND (reference sequence). This CDR3 region has 14 residues. V was shortened by 6 bases and J by 0 bases, with 11 bases between the two germline ends. The CDR3: CASSQDRVNTEAFF. For the CDR3, the DNA is TGTGCCAGTAGCCAAGACAGAGTGAACACTGAAGCTTTCTTT.

The V call is TRBV15, the J call TRBJ2-7; either TRBD1 or TRBD2 may fit D (7 bases each). Germline V gives CDR1 LNHNV, CDR2 YYDKDF (reference sequence). CDR3 length: 17 amino acids. The ends were cut back, 3 bases at V and 3 bases at J, with 21 bases in the middle. The CDR3 nucleotides read TGTGCCACCAGCAGCACCACAGGGGACTACCTTCTCTACGAGCAGTACTTC. Translated: CATSSTTGDYLLYEQYF.

This clonotype was recorded many times. This chain joins TRBV27 and TRBJ2-5; 7 bases align to TRBD1. The V gene's germline CDR1 is MNHEY and CDR2 SMNVEV (reference sequence). The V segment lost 4 bases and the J segment 3 bases; nucleotides outside the gene matches: 11. The CDR3 runs 16 residues. The CDR3 DNA sequence: TGTGCCAGCAGTTATACAGGGGTGGCATGGAAAGAGACCCAGTACTTC. This codes for CASSYTGVAWKETQYF.

This clonotype was seen ten or more times. V is TRBV5-1 and J is TRBJ2-7; maybe TRBD2 (5 bases). The CDR3 consists of 13 residues. Germline CDR1 and CDR2: SGHRS and YFSETQ. V was trimmed by 2 bases and J by 3 bases, leaving 9 bases between them. The CDR3 nucleotides are TGCGCCAGCAGCTTCAGCGGAAACTACGAGCAGTACTTC. Its protein is CASSFSGNYEQYF.

This chain links TRBV20-1 with TRBJ2-2; D ambiguous. Germline lookup yields CDR1 DFQATT and CDR2 SNEGSKA (reference sequence). This CDR3 comprises 13 residues. Trimming took 0 bases from V and 6 from J, leaving 8 bases between them. The CDR3 DNA is TGCAGTGCTAGAGATAAAAGAGCCGGGGAGCTGTTTTTT. It specifies CSARDKRAGELFF.

This chain connects TRBV28 to TRBJ2-2; 14 bases are shared with TRBD2. This CDR3 comprises 19 residues. Germline CDR1 and CDR2: MDHEN and SYDVKM. J was trimmed by 3 bases and V by 3 bases; bases with no gene match: 9. CDR3: CASSFARLAGGGYTGELFF. CDR3 DNA sequence: TGTGCCAGCAGTTTTGCCCGACTAGCGGGAGGGGGTTACACCGGGGAGCTGTTTTTT.

This clonotype was observed a few times. The chain joins TRBV12-3 or TRBV12-4 to TRBJ1-2, with no clear D. V gave up 3 bases and J gave up 7 bases, with 9 bases separating them. The CDR3 is 12 amino acids. The CDR3 protein is CASSFSGFGYTF. The CDR3 coding sequence is TGTGCCAGCAGTTTTTCGGGGTTTGGCTACACCTTC.

Only a few counts were recorded for this clonotype. The chain joins TRBV20-1 to TRBJ2-7, with 12 bases aligning to TRBD2. The CDR3 loop spans 13 amino acids. Germline CDR1 and CDR2: DFQATT and SNEGSKA (reference sequence). CDR3 sequence (DNA): TGCAGCCAACTAGCGGGAGGCGCCTACGAGCAGTACTTC. Translation: CSQLAGGAYEQYF.

The V and J genes are TRBV11-1 and TRBJ2-2; 9 positions agree with TRBD2. V shed 5 bases, J shed 3 bases, and the junction held 4 bases outside the gene matches. Germline-derived CDR1 and CDR2 are SGHAT and FQDESV (reference sequence). The CDR3 totals 15 residues. DNA for the CDR3: TGTGCCAGCAGCCGCGGGGGGGTGCACACCGGGGAGCTGTTTTTT. It translates to CASSRGGVHTGELFF.